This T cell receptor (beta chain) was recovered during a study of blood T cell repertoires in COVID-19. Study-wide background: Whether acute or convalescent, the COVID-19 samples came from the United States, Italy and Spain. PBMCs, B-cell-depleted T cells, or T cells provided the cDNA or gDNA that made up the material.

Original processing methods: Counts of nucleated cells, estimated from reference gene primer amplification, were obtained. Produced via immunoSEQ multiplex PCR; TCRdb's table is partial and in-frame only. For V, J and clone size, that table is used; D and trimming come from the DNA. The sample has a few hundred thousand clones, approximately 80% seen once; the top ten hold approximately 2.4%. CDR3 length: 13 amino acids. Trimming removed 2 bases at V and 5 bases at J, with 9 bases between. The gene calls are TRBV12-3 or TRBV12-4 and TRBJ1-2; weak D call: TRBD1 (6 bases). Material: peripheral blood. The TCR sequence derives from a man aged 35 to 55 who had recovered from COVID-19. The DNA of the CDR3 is TGTGCCAGCAGTTTATCCAGGGGATATGGCTACACCTTC. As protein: CASSLSRGYGYTF.